Listed here are 2 T cell receptor beta chains from one sample, sequenced in a study of T cell responses to AZD1222 COVID-19 vaccine. This table comes from immunoSEQ multiplex PCR, and its TCRdb copy is limited to in-frame clones, with some not included. The sample yields 150,000 to 200,000 clones, 80% to 95% seen once. The sample was peripheral blood, taken on day 0 of AZD1222 vaccination. The receptors were gathered from an adult in good health.

The V call is TRBV4-1, the J call TRBJ2-7; 7 positions match TRBD1. Germline CDR1 and CDR2: MGHRA and YSYEKL. V shed 0 bases and J 7 bases; nucleotides not matched to a gene: 6. This CDR3 has 14 residues. The CDR3 here is CASSQDSSGGEQYF. In DNA, the CDR3 is TGCGCCAGCAGCCAAGATTCGTCAGGGGGTGAGCAGTACTTC.

The rearrangement uses TRBV19 and TRBJ1-5; 7 bases align to TRBD1. Germline CDR1 reads LNHDA; CDR2 reads SQIVND (reference sequence). V gave up 5 bases and J gave up 4 bases; unmatched junction bases: 5. This CDR3 contains 14 residues. In DNA, the CDR3 is TGTGCCAGTAGTCTGGGACAGCAGAATCAGCCCCAGCATTTT. It translates to CASSLGQQNQPQHF.